This T cell receptor (beta chain) was found in a study of T cells in Graves' hyperthyroidism and ophthalmopathy. Looking at the study overall: Specimen type is peripheral blood, collected at initial diagnosis prior to any treatment.

CDR1 is WNHNN, CDR2 SYGVQD, per germline (reference sequence). This CDR3 spans 14 amino acids. V was pared by 4 bases and J by 15 bases, with 6 bases of the junction left unmatched. This clonotype was picked up one time. Across 18 months, stable Graves' hyperthyroidism was marked by no progression to ophthalmopathy. What was amplified from RNA transcripts were TCR beta CDR3 regions. HTBI primers drove first-round RT-PCR of the TCR CDR3. One entry per CDR3 protein results from TCRdb running MiXCR on the multiplex PCR reads. The sample lists more than 350,000 distinct CDR3 sequences; under 15% were seen once.

The sequencing sample was made of blood. V and J are TRBV10-1 and TRBJ2-1; 16 bases line up with TRBD2. This sequence originates from a woman under 40 with Graves' hyperthyroidism. CDR3 in DNA: TGCGCCAGCAGTGCCCCGGGACTAGCGGGAGGGCCGTTCTTC. This gives the protein CASSAPGLAGGPFF.